These 3 T cell receptor beta chains originate from one sample sequenced in a study of blood T cell repertoires in COVID-19. Some clones are missing from TCRdb's copy, which holds only in-frame ones; the method was immunoSEQ multiplex PCR. Of 110,000 to 150,000 clones in the sample, over 70% are singletons; the top ten hold around 2.1%. Sequencing used peripheral blood. The receptors here all came from a woman aged 55-70 years with acute or convalescent COVID-19.

The gene calls are TRBV10-3 and TRBJ2-1; 10 bases match TRBD1. In germline, CDR1 is ENHRY, CDR2 SYGVKD. The CDR3 sequence is 14 residues long. V was pared by 4 bases and J by 7 bases, with 4 bases of the junction left unmatched. The chain's CDR3 is CAISGTGGGNEQFF. The CDR3, as DNA: TGTGCCATCAGTGGGACAGGGGGAGGAAATGAGCAGTTCTTC.

The chain's CDR3 is CAWSAGGTEAFF. The DNA for the CDR3 is TGTGCCTGGAGTGCAGGGGGGACTGAAGCTTTCTTT. The chain is built from TRBV30 and TRBJ1-1; 7 bases are shared with TRBD1. Germline CDR1 is GTSNPN and CDR2 is SVGIG (reference sequence). The V segment lost 1 base and the J segment 5 bases; nucleotides outside the gene matches: 1. The CDR3 has 12 residues. Together with reference TRBV30 and TRBJ1-1, the CDR3 gives the full variable domain: SQTIHQWPATLVQPVGSPLSLECTVEGTSNPNLYWYRQAAGRGLQLLFYSVGIGQISSEVPQNLSASRPQDRQFILSSKKLLLSDSGFYLCAWSAGGTEAFFGQGTRLTVV.

This clone occurred once. The gene calls are TRBV11-3 and TRBJ2-1; tentatively, D is TRBD2 (6 bases). The CDR3 has 14 amino acids. CDR1 SGHNT and CDR2 YENEEA come from the germline V gene. Trimming cost V 5 bases and J 6 bases, with 14 bases left between them. CDR3 coding DNA: TGTGCCAGCAGCGCAGAGGACTACAGCAATGAGCAGTTCTTC. Its protein product is CASSAEDYSNEQFF.